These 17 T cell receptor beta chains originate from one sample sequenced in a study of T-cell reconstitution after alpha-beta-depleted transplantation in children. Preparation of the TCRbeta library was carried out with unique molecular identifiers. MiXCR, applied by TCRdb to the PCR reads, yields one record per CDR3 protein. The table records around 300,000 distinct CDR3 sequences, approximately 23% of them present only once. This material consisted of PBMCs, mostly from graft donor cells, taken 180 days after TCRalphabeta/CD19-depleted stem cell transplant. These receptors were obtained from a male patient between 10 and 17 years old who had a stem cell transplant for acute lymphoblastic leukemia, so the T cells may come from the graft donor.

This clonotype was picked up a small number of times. The CDR3 sequence: CASKAVSYEQYF. CDR3 DNA sequence: TGTGCCAGCAAGGCGGTCTCCTACGAGCAGTACTTC. V gene TRBV7-9 combines with J gene TRBJ2-7, with no clear D. This CDR3 is built from 12 residues. V gave up 7 bases and J gave up 0 bases, with 7 bases separating them. Germline CDR1 is SEHNR and CDR2 is FQNEAQ (reference sequence).

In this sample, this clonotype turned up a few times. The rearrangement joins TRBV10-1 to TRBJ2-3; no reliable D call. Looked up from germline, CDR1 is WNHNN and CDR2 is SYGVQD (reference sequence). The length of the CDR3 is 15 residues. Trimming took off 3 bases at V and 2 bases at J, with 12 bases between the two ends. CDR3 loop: CASSEGPLTTDTQYF. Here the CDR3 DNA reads TGCGCCAGCAGTGAAGGACCCCTTACCACAGATACGCAGTATTTT.

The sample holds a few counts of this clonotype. The CDR3 loop is CAISRDRDQPQHF. Here the CDR3 DNA reads TGTGCCATCAGCCGGGACAGGGATCAGCCCCAGCATTTT. This chain connects TRBV10-3 to TRBJ1-5; TRBD1 agrees at 9 bases. With V trimmed by 6 bases and J by 5 bases, 2 bases remained unmatched. The CDR3 is 13 amino acids. Germline CDR1 and CDR2: ENHRY and SYGVKD.

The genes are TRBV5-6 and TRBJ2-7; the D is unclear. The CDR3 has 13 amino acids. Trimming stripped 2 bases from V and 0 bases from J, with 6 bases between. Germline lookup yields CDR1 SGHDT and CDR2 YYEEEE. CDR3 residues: CASSFWTSYEQYF. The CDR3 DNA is TGTGCCAGCAGCTTCTGGACCTCCTACGAGCAGTACTTC.

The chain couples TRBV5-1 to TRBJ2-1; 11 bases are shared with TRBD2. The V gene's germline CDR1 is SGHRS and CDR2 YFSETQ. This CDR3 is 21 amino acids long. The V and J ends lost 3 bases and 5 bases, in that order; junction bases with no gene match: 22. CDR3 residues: CASSSLLLREIAGGRNNEQFF. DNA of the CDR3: TGCGCCAGCAGCTCACTCCTGCTCAGGGAAATAGCGGGAGGGAGGAACAATGAGCAGTTCTTC. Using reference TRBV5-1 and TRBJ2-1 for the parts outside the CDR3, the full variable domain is KAGVTQTPRYLIKTRGQQVTLSCSPISGHRSVSWYQQTPGQGLQFLFEYFSETQRNKGNFPGRFSGRQFSNSRSEMNVSTLELGDSALYLCASSSLLLREIAGGRNNEQFFGPGTRLTVL.

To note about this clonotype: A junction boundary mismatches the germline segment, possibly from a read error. For the CDR3, the DNA is TGTGCCAGCAGCCCGTCGTCCGGGACTATGTTTTTC. Translating gives CASSPSSGTMFF. The V and J genes are TRBV7-3 and TRBJ2-5; 7 nucleotides match TRBD2. CDR3 length equals 12 residues. Germline V gives CDR1 SGHTA, CDR2 FQGTGA.

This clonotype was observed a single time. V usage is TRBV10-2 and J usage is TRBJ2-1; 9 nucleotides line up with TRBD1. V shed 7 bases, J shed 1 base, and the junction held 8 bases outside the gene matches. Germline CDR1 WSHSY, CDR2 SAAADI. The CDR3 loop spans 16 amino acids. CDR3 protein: CASTVVGTGSYNEQFF. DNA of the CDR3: TGCGCCAGCACAGTGGTTGGGACAGGGTCCTACAATGAGCAGTTCTTC.

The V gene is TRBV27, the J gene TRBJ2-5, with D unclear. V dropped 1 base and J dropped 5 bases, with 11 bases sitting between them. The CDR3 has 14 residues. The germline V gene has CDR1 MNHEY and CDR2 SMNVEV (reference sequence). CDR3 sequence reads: CASSLLGPMETQYF. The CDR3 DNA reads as TGTGCCAGCAGTTTATTGGGCCCGATGGAGACCCAGTACTTC.

CDR3 DNA: TGCGCCAGCAGCTTGATAGGCAGGGGAGGGACTGAAGCTTTCTTT. It codes for CASSLIGRGGTEAFF. The chain recombines TRBV5-1 with TRBJ1-1, with a weak D call TRBD1 (6 bases). V was clipped by 1 base and J by 5 bases, with 15 bases between them. Germline V gene sequence: CDR1 SGHRS, CDR2 YFSETQ. CDR3 length equals 15 residues. Full variable domain (missing parts from reference TRBV5-1 and TRBJ1-1): KAGVTQTPRYLIKTRGQQVTLSCSPISGHRSVSWYQQTPGQGLQFLFEYFSETQRNKGNFPGRFSGRQFSNSRSEMNVSTLELGDSALYLCASSLIGRGGTEAFFGQGTRLTVV.

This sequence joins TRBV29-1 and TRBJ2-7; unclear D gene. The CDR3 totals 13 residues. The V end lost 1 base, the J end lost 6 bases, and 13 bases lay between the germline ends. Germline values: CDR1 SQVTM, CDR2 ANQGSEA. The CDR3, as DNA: TGCAGCGTTGAAGGCGGACCTGGATTCGAGCAGTACTTC. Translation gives CSVEGGPGFEQYF.

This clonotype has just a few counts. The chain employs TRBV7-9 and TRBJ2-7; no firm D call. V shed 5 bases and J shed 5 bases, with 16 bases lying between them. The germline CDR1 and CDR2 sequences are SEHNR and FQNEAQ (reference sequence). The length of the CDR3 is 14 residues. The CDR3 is CASSDARTVHEQYF. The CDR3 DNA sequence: TGTGCCAGCAGCGACGCAAGGACCGTCCACGAGCAGTACTTC. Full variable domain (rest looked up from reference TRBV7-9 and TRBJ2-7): DTGVSQNPRHKITKRGQNVTFRCDPISEHNRLYWYRQTLGQGPEFLTYFQNEAQLEKSRLLSDRFSAERPKGSFSTLEIQRTEQGDSAMYLCASSDARTVHEQYFGPGTRLTVT.

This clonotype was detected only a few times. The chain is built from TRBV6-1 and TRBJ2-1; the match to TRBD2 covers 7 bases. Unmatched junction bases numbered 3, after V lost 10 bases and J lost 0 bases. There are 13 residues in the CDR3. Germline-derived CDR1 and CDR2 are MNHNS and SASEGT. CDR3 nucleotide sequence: TGTGCCACTAGCGGTTTCTCCTACAATGAGCAGTTCTTC. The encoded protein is CATSGFSYNEQFF.

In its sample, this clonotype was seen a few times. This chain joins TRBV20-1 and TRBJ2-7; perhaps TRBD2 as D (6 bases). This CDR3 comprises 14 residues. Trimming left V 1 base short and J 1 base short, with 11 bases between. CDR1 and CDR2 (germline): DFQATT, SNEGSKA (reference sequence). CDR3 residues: CSARAASVSYEQYF. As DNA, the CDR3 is TGCAGTGCTAGAGCGGCTAGCGTTTCCTACGAGCAGTACTTC.

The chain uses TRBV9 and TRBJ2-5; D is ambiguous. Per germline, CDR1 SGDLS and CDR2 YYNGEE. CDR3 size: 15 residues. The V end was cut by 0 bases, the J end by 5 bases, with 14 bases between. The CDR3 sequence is CASSVEPRPPETQYF. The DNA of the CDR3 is TGTGCCAGCAGCGTAGAGCCCCGACCTCCGGAGACCCAGTACTTC. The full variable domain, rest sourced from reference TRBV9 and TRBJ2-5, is DSGVTQTPKHLITATGQRVTLRCSPRSGDLSVYWYQQSLDQGLQFLIQYYNGEERAKGNILERFSAQQFPDLHSELNLSSLELGDSALYFCASSVEPRPPETQYFGPGTRLLVL.

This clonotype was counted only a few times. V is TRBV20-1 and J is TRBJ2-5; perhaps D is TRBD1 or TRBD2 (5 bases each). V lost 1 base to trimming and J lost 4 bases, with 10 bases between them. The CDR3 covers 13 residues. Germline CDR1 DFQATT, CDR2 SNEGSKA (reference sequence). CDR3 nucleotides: TGCAGTGCTAGAGTATGGGGGACAGAGACCCAGTACTTC. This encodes CSARVWGTETQYF.

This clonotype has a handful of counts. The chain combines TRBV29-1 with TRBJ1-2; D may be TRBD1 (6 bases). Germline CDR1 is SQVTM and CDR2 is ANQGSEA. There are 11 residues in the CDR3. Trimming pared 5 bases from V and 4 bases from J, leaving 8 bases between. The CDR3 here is CSVLTGYGYTF. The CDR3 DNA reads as TGCAGCGTTCTGACAGGCTATGGCTACACCTTC.

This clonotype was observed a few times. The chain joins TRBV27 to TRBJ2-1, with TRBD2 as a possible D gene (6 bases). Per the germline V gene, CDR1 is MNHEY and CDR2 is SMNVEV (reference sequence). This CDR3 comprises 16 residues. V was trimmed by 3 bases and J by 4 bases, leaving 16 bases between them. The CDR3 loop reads CASSFLGGIEYNEQFF. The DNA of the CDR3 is TGTGCCAGCAGTTTCCTCGGCGGGATTGAATACAATGAGCAGTTCTTC.